This T cell receptor beta chain derives from a study of identifying expanded T cells in peripheral blood. TCRdb keeps only in-frame clones here, not all; method: immunoSEQ multiplex PCR. This table holds about 80,000 clones, 85% to 90% found once. The V gene's germline CDR1 is MNHNS and CDR2 SASEGT. The CDR3 contains 15 residues. Trimming shortened V by 6 bases and J by 4 bases, and 13 bases separated the two germline ends. This clonotype was sampled from a person between 18 and 70 years old in good health. Specimen: blood. The chain links TRBV6-1 to TRBJ1-6; D may be TRBD1 (6 bases). The DNA for the CDR3 is TGTGCCAGCAGGGGGGGCTATTTGTATAATTCACCCCTCCACTTT. This sequence encodes CASRGGYLYNSPLHF.